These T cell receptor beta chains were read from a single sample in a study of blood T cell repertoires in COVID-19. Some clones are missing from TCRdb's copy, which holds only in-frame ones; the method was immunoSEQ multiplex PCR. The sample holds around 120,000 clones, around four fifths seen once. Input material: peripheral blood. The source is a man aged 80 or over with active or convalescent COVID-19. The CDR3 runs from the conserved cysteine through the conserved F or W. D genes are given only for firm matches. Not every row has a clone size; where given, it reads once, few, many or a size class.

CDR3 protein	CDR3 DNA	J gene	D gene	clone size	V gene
CASSSGQGYNEQFF	TGTGCCAGCAGCTCCGGACAGGGGTACAATGAGCAGTTCTTC	TRBJ2-1	TRBD1	few	TRBV7-9
CASSQEGSRGLLSSYNEQFF	TGTGCCAGCAGCCAAGAAGGTTCGCGGGGACTCCTTAGCTCCTACAATGAGCAGTTCTTC	TRBJ2-1	.	.	TRBV3-1/TRBV3-2
CASSFLAGRFLGNEKLFF	TGTGCCAGCAGCTTCCTCGCAGGGCGGTTTCTAGGTAATGAAAAACTGTTTTTT	TRBJ1-4	.	.	TRBV5-4
CASSGGSGVNSPLHF	TGTGCCAGCAGCGGGGGGTCGGGAGTCAATTCACCCCTCCACTTT	TRBJ1-6	.	.	TRBV25-1
CASSTTSYSYNEQFF	TGTGCCAGCAGTACCACTAGCTACTCCTACAATGAGCAGTTCTTC	TRBJ2-1	.	.	TRBV27
CASSLTGTEQYF	TGTGCCAGCAGTCTGACAGGGACCGAGCAGTACTTC	TRBJ2-7	TRBD1	.	TRBV6-2/TRBV6-3
CASSLTRGGLETQYF	TGCGCCAGCAGCCTCACGCGGGGGGGGCTGGAGACCCAGTACTTC	TRBJ2-5	TRBD2	.	TRBV4-1
CSAKQGYEQYF	TGCAGTGCTAAACAGGGGTACGAGCAGTACTTC	TRBJ2-7	TRBD1	.	TRBV20-1
CASKRGGNTDTQYF	TGCGCCAGCAAGCGGGGGGGAAACACAGATACGCAGTATTTT	TRBJ2-3	TRBD2	.	TRBV5-1
CASSFEVGGRTEAFF	TGTGCCAGCAGCTTCGAGGTAGGGGGCAGAACTGAAGCTTTCTTT	TRBJ1-1	TRBD1	.	TRBV7-2
CSVVGLAGGRNTGELFF	TGCAGCGTTGTTGGACTAGCGGGGGGCCGGAACACCGGGGAGCTGTTTTTT	TRBJ2-2	TRBD2	once	TRBV29-1
CASSSRGGPQHF	TGTGCCAGCAGTTCCCGCGGGGGGCCCCAGCATTTT	TRBJ1-5	.	.	TRBV6-5
CASSLSPSDYGYTF	TGTGCCAGCAGCTTGTCCCCTTCGGACTATGGCTACACCTTC	TRBJ1-2	.	.	TRBV5-4
CASRTGDSIKAFF	TGTGCCAGCAGGACAGGGGACAGTATCAAAGCTTTCTTT	TRBJ1-1	TRBD1	.	TRBV2
CASSYAQGGTFREKLFF	TGTGCCAGCAGTTACGCACAGGGGGGAACTTTTCGTGAAAAACTGTTTTTT	TRBJ1-4	TRBD1	.	TRBV6-2/TRBV6-3
CASSQARQGVTSPLHF	TGTGCCAGCAGCCAAGCCCGACAGGGGGTGACTTCACCCCTCCACTTT	TRBJ1-6	TRBD1	.	TRBV3-1/TRBV3-2
CSAGSGTSGGAGGETQYF	TGCAGCGCTGGTTCCGGGACTAGCGGGGGGGCCGGAGGAGAGACCCAGTACTTC	TRBJ2-5	TRBD2	.	TRBV29-1
CASSSDAGLNYGYTF	TGTGCCAGTAGTTCCGACGCGGGACTGAACTATGGCTACACCTTC	TRBJ1-2	.	.	TRBV19
CASSLEILRGQYF	TGTGCCAGCAGCTTAGAGATTCTCCGGGGGCAGTATTTT	TRBJ2-3	.	.	TRBV7-2
CASSPPGQGYTF	TGTGCCAGCTCCCCCCCGGGACAGGGATACACCTTC	TRBJ1-2	TRBD1	.	TRBV18
CASSQVSDSPLHF	TGCGCCAGCAGCCAAGTGTCGGATTCACCCCTCCACTTT	TRBJ1-6	.	.	TRBV4-1
CASSDGGADTQYF	TGTGCCAGCAGCGATGGGGGCGCAGATACGCAGTATTTT	TRBJ2-3	.	.	TRBV9
CASSPMGRGETQYF	TGTGCCAGCAGCCCGATGGGGAGGGGAGAGACCCAGTACTTC	TRBJ2-5	TRBD2	.	TRBV3-1/TRBV3-2
CASSVTVNNSPLHF	TGTGCCAGCAGCGTGACAGTTAATAATTCACCCCTCCACTTT	TRBJ1-6	.	.	TRBV9
CASSLGGQENEKLFF	TGTGCCAGCAGCTTGGGGGGACAGGAGAATGAAAAACTGTTTTTT	TRBJ1-4	TRBD1	.	TRBV5-5
CAWSPGTGGTEAFF	TGTGCCTGGAGTCCCGGGACAGGGGGCACTGAAGCTTTCTTT	TRBJ1-1	TRBD1	.	TRBV30
CASSPLGQGEAFF	TGCGCCAGCAGCCCCCTGGGGCAGGGAGAAGCTTTCTTT	TRBJ1-1	.	few	TRBV4-1
CASSPTRDSYEQYF	TGTGCCAGCTCACCAACCCGGGACAGCTACGAGCAGTACTTC	TRBJ2-7	TRBD1	few	TRBV18
CAGQRGQGISYEQYF	TGTGCCGGGCAAAGGGGACAGGGGATCTCCTACGAGCAGTACTTC	TRBJ2-7	TRBD1	.	TRBV28
CASSISGKGDFNYGYTF	TGTGCCAGTAGTATCTCGGGGAAGGGCGACTTTAACTATGGCTACACCTTC	TRBJ1-2	.	.	TRBV19
CASSKGLAGGPQETQYF	TGTGCCAGCAGCAAGGGGCTAGCGGGGGGGCCCCAAGAGACCCAGTACTTC	TRBJ2-5	TRBD2	.	TRBV7-6
CASSSGLAGGYETQYF	TGTGCCAGCAGCTCAGGCCTAGCGGGGGGATATGAGACCCAGTACTTC	TRBJ2-5	TRBD2	.	TRBV7-2
CASSQEDKFYYNEQFF	TGCGCCAGCAGCCAGGAAGACAAGTTTTACTACAATGAGCAGTTCTTC	TRBJ2-1	.	.	TRBV4-3
CASSLTAIYEQYF	TGTGCCAGCAGCTTGACAGCTATCTACGAGCAGTACTTC	TRBJ2-7	.	.	TRBV5-5
CASSSGLAGSTDTQYF	TGTGCCAGCAGCTCGGGACTAGCGGGAAGCACAGATACGCAGTATTTT	TRBJ2-3	TRBD2	.	TRBV11-3
CASSPGGANEQYF	TGCGCCAGCAGCCCGGGGGGGGCCAACGAGCAGTACTTC	TRBJ2-7	TRBD2	once	TRBV5-1
CASSRDLEETQYF	TGTGCCAGCAGCCGGGACTTGGAAGAGACCCAGTACTTC	TRBJ2-5	.	few	TRBV7-8
CASSGSPQVGEQYF	TGTGCCAGCAGCGGCTCGCCCCAAGTCGGGGAGCAGTACTTC	TRBJ2-7	.	.	TRBV9
CASSLGPYTEAFF	TGTGCCAGCAGCTTGGGGCCTTACACTGAAGCTTTCTTT	TRBJ1-1	.	.	TRBV5-5